Listed here are 10 T cell receptor beta chains from one sample, sequenced in a study of shared clonotypes between healthy human individuals. Sequencing was performed with immunoSEQ multiplex PCR; in TCRdb, only in-frame clones are kept and a portion is missing. This repertoire shows under 600,000 clones, 60% to 80% found once; its top ten account for roughly an eighth. Input material: PBMCs. These receptors all come from a woman in her thirties or forties in good health. Some clones in this sample may be carry-over from other donors' samples.

This clone was seen repeatedly, ten times or more. The chain employs TRBV10-3 and TRBJ2-1; TRBD1 is a possible D gene (6 bases). Germline V gives CDR1 ENHRY, CDR2 SYGVKD. CDR3 length: 15 amino acids. Between the trimmed V and J ends, which lost 5 bases and 4 bases, there was a span of 15 bases. The CDR3 sequence is CAISRWGQEYNEQFF. The CDR3 nucleotides read TGTGCCATCAGTCGTTGGGGGCAGGAATACAATGAGCAGTTCTTC.

This chain connects TRBV5-8 to TRBJ1-1; 8 nucleotides match TRBD1. Germline loops: CDR1 SGHTS, CDR2 YDEGEE. The CDR3 extends over 15 amino acids. Trimming cost V 3 bases and J 4 bases; bases outside gene matches: 8. The CDR3 loop is CASSYVDRGFTEAFF. DNA of the CDR3: TGTGCCAGCAGCTACGTAGACAGGGGTTTCACTGAAGCTTTCTTT. Full variable domain (missing parts from reference TRBV5-8 and TRBJ1-1): EAGVTQSPTHLIKTRGQQATLRCSPISGHTSVYWYQQALGLGLQFLLWYDEGEERNRGNFPPRFSGRQFPNYSSELNVNALELEDSALYLCASSYVDRGFTEAFFGQGTRLTVV.

This clone was counted once. This rearrangement joins TRBV5-4 to TRBJ1-2; D remains ambiguous. The germline gives CDR1 SGHNT, CDR2 YYREEE (reference sequence). The length of the CDR3 is 13 residues. The V end was cut by 1 base, the J end by 4 bases, with 8 bases between. This chain's CDR3 is CASSLWGSYGYTF. DNA of the CDR3: TGTGCCAGCAGCTTGTGGGGAAGCTATGGCTACACCTTC.

The CDR3 DNA follows: TGCGCCAGCAGTGACCCAGGGGGACAGGGGCTCTCCTACGAGCAGTACTTC. Translated, it gives CASSDPGGQGLSYEQYF. The chain has TRBV10-2 and TRBJ2-7; 10 bases agree with TRBD1. CDR1 is WSHSY, CDR2 SAAADI, per germline. J was trimmed by 0 bases and V by 3 bases; bases with no gene match: 8. This CDR3 has 17 residues.

The rearrangement links TRBV5-1 to TRBJ1-2; D gene ambiguous. The CDR3 is 16 residues long. V was shortened by 4 bases and J by 0 bases, with 16 bases between the two germline ends. Germline CDR1 SGHRS, CDR2 YFSETQ. Written as DNA, the CDR3 is TGCGCCAGCAGCCAAGATCCCGGATTAGCTAACTATGGCTACACCTTC. It encodes CASSQDPGLANYGYTF.

V is TRBV28 and J is TRBJ2-7; 8 bases are shared with TRBD2. CDR3 length equals 14 residues. V was pared by 1 base and J by 5 bases, with 4 bases of the junction left unmatched. CDR1 and CDR2 (germline): MDHEN, SYDVKM. The CDR3 nucleotides read TGTGCCAGCAGTTTATACGGGAGGGCCCACGAGCAGTACTTC. This sequence encodes CASSLYGRAHEQYF.

Here the CDR3 DNA reads TGCGCCAGCAGCCAGAGATCCTCCTACGAGCAGTACTTC. Its translation is CASSQRSSYEQYF. This rearrangement joins TRBV4-1 to TRBJ2-7, with unresolved D. CDR3 length: 13 residues. Looked up from germline, CDR1 is MGHRA and CDR2 is YSYEKL. V lost 3 bases and J lost 0, with 6 bases in between.

As regards this clone: Other DNA variants within this sample encode the same CDR3. The chain links TRBV2 to TRBJ2-7; 12 nucleotides line up with TRBD2. Per the germline V gene, CDR1 is SNHLY and CDR2 is FYNNEI. V was clipped by 6 bases and J by 3 bases; unmatched bases: 3. The CDR3 sequence is 14 residues long. The CDR3 sequence: CASSRTSGIYEQYF. Here the CDR3 DNA reads TGTGCCAGCAGCAGGACTAGCGGGATCTACGAGCAGTACTTC. The full variable domain, in which reference TRBV2 and TRBJ2-7 provide the parts outside the CDR3, is EPEVTQTPSHQVTQMGQEVILRCVPISNHLYFYWYRQILGQKVEFLVSFYNNEISEKSEIFDDQFSVERPDGSNFTLKIRSTKLEDSAMYFCASSRTSGIYEQYFGPGTRLTVT.

This chain links TRBV19 with TRBJ2-5; no clear D gene. The germline V gene has CDR1 LNHDA and CDR2 SQIVND (reference sequence). The V gene lost 0 bases and the J gene lost 0 bases, with 5 bases spanning the gap. The CDR3 length is 14 residues. DNA for the CDR3: TGTGCCAGTAGTATAGATACAGACCAAGAGACCCAGTACTTC. Encoded protein: CASSIDTDQETQYF.

The chain combines TRBV11-2 with TRBJ2-1; D is unclear. Germline-derived CDR1 and CDR2 are SGHAT and FQNNGV. The CDR3 sequence is 12 residues long. Trimming stripped 3 bases from V and 7 bases from J, with 7 bases between. The CDR3 is CASSLSGNEQFF. CDR3 DNA: TGTGCCAGCAGCTTGTCCGGGAATGAGCAGTTCTTC. Combining the CDR3 with reference TRBV11-2 and TRBJ2-1 gives the whole variable domain EAGVAQSPRYKIIEKRQSVAFWCNPISGHATLYWYQQILGQGPKLLIQFQNNGVVDDSQLPKDRFSAERLKGVDSTLKIQPAKLEDSAVYLCASSLSGNEQFFGPGTRLTVL.